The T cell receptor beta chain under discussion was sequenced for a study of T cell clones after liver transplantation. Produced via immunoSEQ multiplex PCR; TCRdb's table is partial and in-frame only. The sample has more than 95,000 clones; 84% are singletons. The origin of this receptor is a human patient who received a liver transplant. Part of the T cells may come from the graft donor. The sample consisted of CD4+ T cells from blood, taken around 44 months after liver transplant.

The CDR3 sequence is CASRGQGVGELFF. The CDR3 nucleotides read TGTGCCAGCAGGGGACAGGGGGTGGGGGAGCTGTTTTTT. This rearrangement joins TRBV6-6 to TRBJ2-2; TRBD1 agrees at 11 bases. The CDR3 runs 13 residues. Germline CDR1 is MNHNY and CDR2 is SVGAGI (reference sequence). V shed 6 bases, J shed 8 bases, and the junction held 2 bases outside the gene matches.